The 27 T cell receptor beta chains given below trace back to one sample, sequenced in a study of blood T cell repertoires in COVID-19. Clones were sequenced by immunoSEQ multiplex PCR, and TCRdb holds only the in-frame ones, with some missing. This sample has 110,000 or so clones, with 85% to 90% found just once. The sequenced sample consisted of peripheral blood. Source of these receptors: a woman aged 45-65 years with acute or convalescent COVID-19.

The chain couples TRBV7-9 to TRBJ1-1; D gene uncertain. V dropped 2 bases and J dropped 3 bases, with 13 bases sitting between them. The CDR3 is made up of 15 amino acids. Germline values: CDR1 SEHNR, CDR2 FQNEAQ (reference sequence). DNA for the CDR3: TGTGCCAGCAGCTTATCGGGGAGACGGGACACTGAAGCTTTCTTT. Protein product: CASSLSGRRDTEAFF. The full variable domain, in which reference TRBV7-9 and TRBJ1-1 provide the parts outside the CDR3, is DTGVSQNPRHKITKRGQNVTFRCDPISEHNRLYWYRQTLGQGPEFLTYFQNEAQLEKSRLLSDRFSAERPKGSFSTLEIQRTEQGDSAMYLCASSLSGRRDTEAFFGQGTRLTVV.

The chain links TRBV7-6 to TRBJ2-3; D is perhaps TRBD2 (6 bases). Germline V gene data show CDR1 as SGHVS and CDR2 as FNYEAQ. The CDR3 is made up of 16 amino acids. The V and J ends lost 3 bases and 5 bases respectively, with 18 bases between them. CDR3: CASSFRLEVERDTQYF. The CDR3 coding sequence is TGTGCCAGCAGCTTCCGACTAGAGGTGGAGCGAGATACGCAGTATTTT.

The J gene is TRBJ2-1, the V gene TRBV6-6; 9 nucleotides agree with TRBD1. CDR3 length: 12 residues. V lost 6 bases and J lost 12; bases outside the gene matches: 6. Germline V gene sequence: CDR1 MNHNY, CDR2 SVGAGI (reference sequence). CDR3 coding DNA: TGTGCCAGCAGGGGCGACAGGGGGTGGCAGTTCTTC. It specifies CASRGDRGWQFF.

This clone showed up just once. The chain combines TRBV30 with TRBJ2-1; tentative D call: TRBD2 (6 bases). CDR1 is GTSNPN and CDR2 is SVGIG in the germline V gene (reference sequence). There are 11 residues in the CDR3. V gave up 6 bases and J gave up 12 bases, with 15 bases separating them. In DNA, the CDR3 is TGTGCCTGCCCGGGACCGCGGGGGCAGTTCTTC. It translates to CACPGPRGQFF.

The chain links TRBV18 to TRBJ2-3, with 9 bases lining up with TRBD1. Germline V lookup: CDR1 KGHSH, CDR2 LQKENI. This CDR3 is 14 amino acids long. The V segment lost 4 bases and the J segment 9 bases; nucleotides outside the gene matches: 8. CDR3 DNA sequence: TGTGCCAGCTCACTCCGGACAGGGGAGGGGACGCAGTATTTT. Translating it yields CASSLRTGEGTQYF.

The chain combines TRBV6-2 or TRBV6-3 with TRBJ2-1; no definite D call. The CDR3 length is 11 residues. V was clipped by 6 bases and J by 8 bases, with 8 bases between them. Germline CDR1 and CDR2: MNHEY and SVGEGT. CDR3 sequence reads: CASSPSHEQFF. The CDR3 DNA is TGTGCCAGCAGCCCCTCCCATGAGCAGTTCTTC.

The chain links TRBV18 to TRBJ2-1, with D perhaps matching TRBD1 (5 bases). Trimming stripped 4 bases from V and 7 bases from J, with 14 bases between. The CDR3 sequence is 14 residues long. Germline CDR1 KGHSH, CDR2 LQKENI. CDR3 nucleotide sequence: TGTGCCAGCTCACTTACTATCCAGGGTAATGAGCAGTTCTTC. Residues: CASSLTIQGNEQFF.

V and J are TRBV18 and TRBJ1-5; the D gene is possibly TRBD1 (6 bases). Germline V gives CDR1 KGHSH, CDR2 LQKENI. Trimming removed 7 bases from V and 6 bases from J, with 13 bases in between. The CDR3 totals 13 residues. CDR3 DNA sequence: TGTGCCAGCTGTGAGACAGGCGGTCAGCCCCAGCATTTT. As protein: CASCETGGQPQHF.

The rearrangement uses TRBV5-8 and TRBJ2-1; D unresolved. V was clipped by 0 bases and J by 0 bases, with 4 bases between them. Germline lookup yields CDR1 SGHTS and CDR2 YDEGEE. This CDR3 contains 14 residues. As DNA, the CDR3 is TGTGCCAGCAGCTTGGGTTACTCCTACAATGAGCAGTTCTTC. Protein product: CASSLGYSYNEQFF.

The rearrangement links TRBV28 to TRBJ2-7; 7 bases are a match to TRBD2. This CDR3 is 14 amino acids long. Germline V gene sequence: CDR1 MDHEN, CDR2 SYDVKM. With V trimmed by 7 bases and J by 2 bases, 8 bases remained unmatched. Here the CDR3 reads CASTISGRPYEQYF. The CDR3 bases are TGTGCCAGCACCATTAGCGGGCGTCCCTACGAGCAGTACTTC.

The genes are TRBV24-1 and TRBJ1-1; 10 nucleotides align to TRBD1. Per germline, CDR1 KGHDR and CDR2 SFDVKD. J was trimmed by 1 base and V by 0 bases; bases with no gene match: 1. This CDR3 contains 16 residues. The CDR3 sequence is CATSDLRDRGNTEAFF. The CDR3 DNA reads TGTGCCACCAGTGATTTGCGGGACAGGGGGAACACTGAAGCTTTCTTT.

The genes are TRBV5-4 and TRBJ2-1, with D maybe TRBD1 (5 bases). The germline V gene has CDR1 SGHNT and CDR2 YYREEE (reference sequence). CDR3 length: 16 residues. Deletions cut 1 base from V and 4 bases from J, with 15 bases between. The CDR3 DNA sequence: TGTGCCAGCAGCTTGCGGCAGGGTGCGGTTTACAATGAGCAGTTCTTC. The encoded protein is CASSLRQGAVYNEQFF.

In its sample, this clone was seen once. This chain uses TRBV7-9 with TRBJ2-4; weak D call: TRBD2 (5 bases). V lost 1 base to trimming and J lost 4 bases, with 11 bases between them. The germline gives CDR1 SEHNR, CDR2 FQNEAQ (reference sequence). The CDR3 runs 15 residues. CDR3 coding DNA: TGTGCCAGCAGCTTAGGATCAGCGGTAAAAAACATTCAGTACTTC. Protein product: CASSLGSAVKNIQYF.

The rearrangement links TRBV10-1 to TRBJ2-1; possible D gene TRBD2, 5 bases. Germline V gene lookup returns CDR1 WNHNN and CDR2 SYGVQD (reference sequence). The length of the CDR3 is 12 residues. Trimming left V 0 bases short and J 9 bases short, with 6 bases between. CDR3 nucleotide sequence: TGCGCCAGCAGTGAGTCCCGGGGTGAGCAGTTCTTC. Protein sequence: CASSESRGEQFF.

The chain employs TRBV4-1 and TRBJ2-3; 8 bases align to TRBD2. CDR1 and CDR2 (germline): MGHRA, YSYEKL. Trimming cost V 6 bases and J 4 bases; bases outside gene matches: 6. The CDR3 is 14 residues long. The CDR3 sequence: CASRKAGEADTQYF. CDR3 in DNA: TGCGCCAGCAGAAAAGCGGGAGAAGCAGATACGCAGTATTTT.

The chain carries TRBV11-2 and TRBJ1-1; D not certain. Germline V gene lookup returns CDR1 SGHAT and CDR2 FQNNGV. The germline V and J ends were trimmed by 5 bases and 1 base, with 8 bases remaining between them. CDR3 length equals 13 residues. The CDR3, as DNA: TGTGCCAGCAGCCAGGCCTCGAACACTGAAGCTTTCTTT. Amino acid sequence: CASSQASNTEAFF. The complete variable domain, with remaining parts taken from reference TRBV11-2 and TRBJ1-1, reads EAGVAQSPRYKIIEKRQSVAFWCNPISGHATLYWYQQILGQGPKLLIQFQNNGVVDDSQLPKDRFSAERLKGVDSTLKIQPAKLEDSAVYLCASSQASNTEAFFGQGTRLTVV.

This clone has just a few counts. The chain uses TRBV28 and TRBJ2-1, with 8 positions matching TRBD1. CDR3 length: 19 amino acids. Germline CDR1 is MDHEN and CDR2 is SYDVKM. Unmatched junction bases numbered 17, after V lost 4 bases and J lost 3 bases. The CDR3 sequence is CASSYSRDRRWAVYNEQFF. The CDR3 nucleotides read TGTGCCAGCAGTTACTCCCGGGACAGGAGATGGGCAGTCTACAATGAGCAGTTCTTC.

The gene calls are TRBV7-9 and TRBJ2-2; 12 bases fit TRBD1. The CDR3 sequence is 15 residues long. Germline CDR1 is SEHNR and CDR2 is FQNEAQ (reference sequence). The J segment lost 8 bases and the V segment lost 5 bases, leaving 6 bases of the junction unmatched. The chain's CDR3 is CASSPGTGGWGELFF. The CDR3 DNA is TGTGCCAGCAGCCCCGGGACAGGGGGCTGGGGGGAGCTGTTTTTT. Together with reference TRBV7-9 and TRBJ2-2, the CDR3 gives the full variable domain: DTGVSQNPRHKITKRGQNVTFRCDPISEHNRLYWYRQTLGQGPEFLTYFQNEAQLEKSRLLSDRFSAERPKGSFSTLEIQRTEQGDSAMYLCASSPGTGGWGELFFGEGSRLTVL.

The chain has TRBV5-1 and TRBJ2-7; 9 nucleotides align to TRBD1. CDR3 length equals 13 residues. Germline V CDR1 and CDR2: SGHRS, YFSETQ. The ends lost 0 bases at V and 6 bases at J; junction bases unmatched: 1. The CDR3 DNA sequence: TGCGCCAGCAGCTTGGGGACAGGGGCCGAGCAGTACTTC. Protein sequence: CASSLGTGAEQYF.

This clone appeared once. The V gene is TRBV24-1, the J gene TRBJ1-2; D is unclear. The germline V and J ends were trimmed by 1 base and 7 bases, with 3 bases remaining between them. Germline lookup yields CDR1 KGHDR and CDR2 SFDVKD. The CDR3 extends over 11 amino acids. The CDR3 loop reads CATSDFGGYTF. The CDR3 DNA is TGTGCCACCAGTGATTTCGGTGGCTACACCTTC.

The chain has TRBV19 and TRBJ1-5; possibly TRBD1 for D (6 bases). Trimming took off 2 bases at V and 7 bases at J, with 15 bases between the two ends. The V gene's germline CDR1 is LNHDA and CDR2 SQIVND (reference sequence). The CDR3 runs to 15 residues. The CDR3 protein is CASSISTGLGQPQHF. CDR3 coding DNA: TGTGCCAGTAGTATAAGTACAGGGCTGGGGCAGCCCCAGCATTTT.

The rearrangement joins TRBV7-3 to TRBJ2-1, with 7 bases aligning to TRBD1. Germline assignment: CDR1 SGHTA and CDR2 FQGTGA. V was clipped by 5 bases and J by 3 bases; unmatched bases: 7. CDR3 size: 15 residues. The CDR3: CASSPDRANYNEQFF. In nucleotides, the CDR3 is TGTGCCAGCAGCCCAGACAGGGCTAACTACAATGAGCAGTTCTTC.

The chain combines TRBV10-2 with TRBJ2-7; 9 bases line up with TRBD1. CDR1 is WSHSY and CDR2 is SAAADI in the germline V gene. V lost 6 bases and J lost 1; bases outside the gene matches: 7. The CDR3 runs to 15 residues. The CDR3 loop reads CASSFDRGRSYEQYF. The CDR3 nucleotides are TGCGCCAGCAGCTTCGACAGGGGGAGGTCCTACGAGCAGTACTTC.

The chain couples TRBV5-6 to TRBJ2-3; TRBD2 might be the D (6 bases). CDR3 length equals 15 residues. Per germline, CDR1 SGHDT and CDR2 YYEEEE. V was cut by 4 bases and J by 2 bases, with 14 bases left in between. CDR3 residues: CASSPYRGYTDTQYF. CDR3 coding DNA: TGTGCCAGCAGCCCCTATCGGGGGTACACAGATACGCAGTATTTT.

The gene calls are TRBV11-2 and TRBJ2-6, with TRBD1 identical over 9 bases. Trimming took 3 bases from V and 3 from J; bases not matched to a gene: 9. Germline values: CDR1 SGHAT, CDR2 FQNNGV. This CDR3 is built from 18 residues. CDR3 DNA sequence: TGTGCCAGCAGCTTTACAGGGGGCTTTGGAATTGGGGCCAACGTCCTGACTTTC. Translation gives CASSFTGGFGIGANVLTF.

This clone has just one count. CDR3 sequence: CASSLRQGASTGELFF. DNA for the CDR3: TGTGCCAGCAGCTTACGACAGGGGGCAAGTACCGGGGAGCTGTTTTTT. The chain carries TRBV7-2 and TRBJ2-2, with 10 bases aligning to TRBD1. Germline CDR1 and CDR2: SGHTA and FQGNSA. The CDR3 extends over 16 amino acids. Losses at the gene ends were 2 bases for V and 5 bases for J; bases not matched to a gene: 5. The complete variable domain, with remaining parts taken from reference TRBV7-2 and TRBJ2-2, reads GAGVSQSPSNKVTEKGKDVELRCDPISGHTALYWYRQSLGQGLEFLIYFQGNSAPDKSGLPSDRFSAERTGGSVSTLTIQRTQQEDSAVYLCASSLRQGASTGELFFGEGSRLTVL.

The chain's CDR3 is CASSLTEDQPQHF. CDR3 nucleotide sequence: TGTGCCAGCAGTTTAACAGAAGACCAGCCCCAGCATTTT. The rearrangement links TRBV5-5 to TRBJ1-5, with D hard to call. The CDR3 is 13 residues long. Trimming cost V 5 bases and J 7 bases, with 13 bases left between them. The germline CDR1 and CDR2 sequences are SGHKS and YYEKEE (reference sequence).